The rows below give T cell receptor beta chains drawn from one sample of a study of radiation and T cells in renal cell carcinoma. This table comes from immunoSEQ multiplex PCR, and its TCRdb copy is limited to in-frame clones, with some not included. The table lists some 80,000 clones, around 86% of them singletons. The sequences come from blood, collected from a patient whose treatment included radiotherapy and nephrectomy. Receptors were obtained from a woman aged 50 to 60 with renal cell carcinoma. The CDR3 runs from the conserved cysteine through the conserved F or W. D genes are given only for firm matches. For some rows the clone size is stated as once, few or many, or as a class when expanded; others skip it.

len,v_gene,abundance,d_gene,j_gene,CDR3aa,CDR3nt
15,TRBV2,.,.,TRBJ1-6,CASSRQSSYNSPLHF,TGTGCCAGCAGCAGACAGAGCTCCTATAATTCACCCCTCCACTTT
16,TRBV28,.,.,TRBJ1-5,CASRERSQYSNQPQHF,TGTGCCAGCAGAGAAAGGAGCCAGTATAGCAATCAGCCCCAGCATTTT
14,TRBV6-1,.,TRBD2,TRBJ2-3,CASLLAGRADTQYF,TGTGCCAGCTTGTTAGCGGGACGGGCAGATACGCAGTATTTT
12,TRBV7-2,.,.,TRBJ2-5,CASSSLGATQYF,TGTGCCAGCAGCTCCCTGGGGGCCACCCAGTACTTC
14,TRBV21-1,.,.,TRBJ2-7,CASSSTGVSYEQYF,TGTGCCAGCAGCAGCACAGGGGTCTCCTACGAGCAGTACTTC
15,TRBV7-2,.,TRBD2,TRBJ2-1,CASSPLAGGYNEQFF,TGTGCCAGCAGCCCTCTAGCGGGGGGGTACAATGAGCAGTTCTTC
17,TRBV5-5,.,TRBD1,TRBJ2-2,CASSFLPGQENTGELFF,TGTGCCAGCAGCTTTCTTCCGGGACAGGAGAACACCGGGGAGCTGTTTTTT
15,TRBV7-6,.,.,TRBJ2-3,CASSPKILATDTQYF,TGTGCCAGCAGCCCCAAGATTCTCGCCACAGATACGCAGTATTTT
12,TRBV19,.,.,TRBJ1-1,CASGPRDTEAFF,TGTGCCAGTGGGCCTCGAGACACTGAAGCTTTCTTT
16,TRBV1,.,.,TRBJ2-5,CTSRFSSGAAGKTQYF,TGCACCAGCAGATTCTCGAGCGGGGCGGCCGGGAAGACCCAGTACTTC
14,TRBV6-6,few,.,TRBJ1-5,CASTTNIRQEPQHF,TGTGCCAGCACTACAAACATCCGACAAGAGCCCCAGCATTTT
14,TRBV30,.,TRBD1,TRBJ2-7,CAWSNGGQGAEQYF,TGTGCCTGGAGTAACGGGGGACAGGGTGCCGAGCAGTACTTC
15,TRBV7-2,.,.,TRBJ1-4,CASSLGMSTNEKLFF,TGTGCCAGCAGCTTAGGAATGTCGACTAATGAAAAACTGTTTTTT
16,TRBV18,.,TRBD2,TRBJ2-3,CASSPAGGSHADTQYF,TGTGCCAGCTCACCAGCTGGCGGGAGTCATGCAGATACGCAGTATTTT
15,TRBV5-1,.,.,TRBJ2-2,CASSQGQGGAGELFF,TGCGCCAGCAGCCAAGGACAGGGAGGGGCCGGGGAGCTGTTTTTT
12,TRBV7-9,.,.,TRBJ2-7,CASGPQGFEQYF,TGTGCCAGCGGCCCACAGGGATTTGAGCAGTACTTC
16,TRBV5-1,.,TRBD2,TRBJ2-5,CASSYQTSGNGETQYF,TGCGCCAGCAGCTACCAGACTAGCGGGAACGGAGAGACCCAGTACTTC
13,TRBV30,.,.,TRBJ2-2,CAWSRQGPGELFF,TGTGCCTGGAGTAGGCAGGGACCCGGGGAGCTGTTTTTT
16,TRBV14,.,.,TRBJ2-3,CASSPSRWGGTDTQYF,TGTGCCAGCAGCCCATCCCGTTGGGGCGGCACAGATACGCAGTATTTT
12,TRBV28,.,.,TRBJ1-4,CASSSPREKLFF,TGTGCCAGCAGTTCGCCTCGTGAAAAACTGTTTTTT
13,TRBV7-2,.,TRBD2,TRBJ2-1,CASNSGGEYGQFF,TGTGCCAGCAACTCCGGGGGGGAGTACGGGCAGTTCTTC
16,TRBV5-1,.,.,TRBJ1-4,CASSSGGGATNEKLFF,TGCGCCAGCAGCTCGGGTGGGGGTGCAACTAATGAAAAACTGTTTTTT
14,TRBV6-1,.,.,TRBJ2-7,CASDQTYQGNEQYF,TGTGCCAGCGACCAAACTTATCAGGGTAACGAGCAGTACTTC
14,TRBV4-2,.,.,TRBJ1-1,CASSQVAENTEAFF,TGTGCCAGCAGCCAAGTCGCCGAGAACACTGAAGCTTTCTTT
15,TRBV28,.,TRBD1,TRBJ1-2,CASSPSGQATPTYTF,TGTGCCAGCAGTCCCTCGGGACAGGCTACCCCGACCTACACCTTC
14,TRBV6-5,.,TRBD1,TRBJ1-1,CASSSNRGDTEAFF,TGTGCCAGCAGTTCGAACAGGGGGGACACTGAAGCTTTCTTT
15,TRBV7-2,.,TRBD2,TRBJ2-7,CASSKSGGAQHEQYF,TGTGCCAGCAGCAAGAGCGGGGGGGCTCAGCACGAGCAGTACTTC
16,TRBV2,.,TRBD1,TRBJ2-3,CASSASTGPITDTQYF,TGTGCCAGCAGTGCATCGACAGGGCCTATCACAGATACGCAGTATTTT
16,TRBV7-9,few,.,TRBJ2-5,CASSLLRRRSQETQYF,TGTGCCAGCAGCTTACTACGACGACGGTCCCAAGAGACCCAGTACTTC
15,TRBV5-1,once,TRBD1,TRBJ2-2,CASKEGTANTGELFF,TGCGCCAGCAAAGAGGGGACAGCGAACACCGGGGAGCTGTTTTTT
16,TRBV7-3,.,.,TRBJ2-1,CASSLGGLRSYNEQFF,TGTGCCAGCAGCTTGGGGGGCCTAAGGTCCTACAATGAGCAGTTCTTC
14,TRBV6-1,.,TRBD1,TRBJ1-5,CASSVEGASEPQHF,TGTGCCAGCAGCGTGGAGGGGGCGAGTGAGCCCCAGCATTTT
14,TRBV7-2,few,.,TRBJ2-5,CASSLVGGEETQYF,TGTGCCAGCAGCTTAGTGGGCGGGGAAGAGACCCAGTACTTC
15,TRBV5-6,.,.,TRBJ1-4,CASSGLQGTNEKLFF,TGTGCCAGCAGCGGCCTACAGGGAACTAATGAAAAACTGTTTTTT
13,TRBV28,.,.,TRBJ2-6,CASSLSGANVLTF,TGTGCCAGCAGTTTATCTGGGGCCAACGTCCTGACTTTC
14,TRBV10-2,.,.,TRBJ2-7,CASSESRGSPEQYF,TGCGCCAGCAGTGAGTCGAGGGGGTCCCCCGAGCAGTACTTC
15,TRBV10-3,.,TRBD1,TRBJ1-1,CAISTGTGVVKEAFF,TGTGCCATCAGCACCGGGACAGGGGTAGTTAAGGAAGCTTTCTTT
12,TRBV7-9,.,.,TRBJ1-5,CASSVGWVPQHF,TGTGCCAGCAGCGTGGGGTGGGTGCCCCAGCATTTT
11,TRBV7-9,.,.,TRBJ2-3,CASSLVDTQYF,TGTGCCAGCAGCTTGGTTGATACGCAGTATTTT
13,TRBV28,.,.,TRBJ2-6,CASSFSGANVLTF,TGTGCCAGCAGTTTCTCTGGGGCCAACGTCCTGACTTTC
16,TRBV11-2,.,.,TRBJ1-2,CASSSPGLRGDYGYTF,TGTGCCAGCAGCTCCCCGGGGCTACGCGGGGACTATGGCTACACCTTC
15,TRBV11-2,few,.,TRBJ1-1,CASSLDAGVITEAFF,TGTGCCAGCAGCTTAGATGCAGGGGTAATCACTGAAGCTTTCTTT
11,TRBV21-1,.,.,TRBJ2-1,CASSKAGAGVF,TGTGCCAGCAGCAAAGCAGGGGCAGGGGTCTTC
14,TRBV15,.,.,TRBJ1-5,CATSRQETNQPQHF,TGTGCCACCAGCAGACAGGAGACTAATCAGCCCCAGCATTTT
13,TRBV6-5,.,.,TRBJ1-2,CASSYSMGHGYTF,TGTGCCAGCAGTTACTCGATGGGGCATGGCTACACCTTC
14,TRBV28,.,TRBD1,TRBJ1-1,CASSSLQGVVEVFF,TGTGCCAGCAGTTCCCTCCAGGGGGTAGTCGAAGTTTTCTTT
13,TRBV19,.,TRBD1,TRBJ2-1,CASSNRGPNEQFF,TGTGCCAGTAGTAACAGGGGTCCCAATGAGCAGTTCTTC
13,TRBV2,.,.,TRBJ2-1,CATSRISYNEQFF,TGTGCCACCTCTCGAATTTCCTACAATGAGCAGTTCTTC